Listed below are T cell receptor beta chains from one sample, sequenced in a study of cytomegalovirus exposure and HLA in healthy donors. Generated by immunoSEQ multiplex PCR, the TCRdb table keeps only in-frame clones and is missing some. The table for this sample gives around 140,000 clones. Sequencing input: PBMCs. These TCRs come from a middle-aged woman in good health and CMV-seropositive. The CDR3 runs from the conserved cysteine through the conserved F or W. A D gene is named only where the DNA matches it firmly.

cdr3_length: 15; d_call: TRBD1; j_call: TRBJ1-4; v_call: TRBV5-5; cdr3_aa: CASSSTGEVIEKLFF; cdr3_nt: TGTGCCAGCAGCTCGACAGGGGAAGTCATTGAAAAACTGTTTTTT
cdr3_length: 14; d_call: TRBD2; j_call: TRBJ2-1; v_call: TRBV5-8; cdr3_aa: CASSLWEGYNEQFF; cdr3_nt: TGTGCCAGCAGCTTATGGGAGGGGTACAATGAGCAGTTCTTC
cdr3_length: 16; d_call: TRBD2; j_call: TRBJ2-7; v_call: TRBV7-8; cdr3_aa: CASSPEGLAGTYEQYF; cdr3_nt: TGTGCCAGCAGCCCGGAAGGACTAGCGGGTACCTACGAGCAGTACTTC
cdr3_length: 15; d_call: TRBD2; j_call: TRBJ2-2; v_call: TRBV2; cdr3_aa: CASLGGRAGTGELFF; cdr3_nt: TGTGCCAGCTTAGGCGGGAGGGCCGGCACCGGGGAGCTGTTTTTT
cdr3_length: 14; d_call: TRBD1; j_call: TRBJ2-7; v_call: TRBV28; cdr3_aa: CATQGTGWWYEQYF; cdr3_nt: TGTGCCACACAAGGGACAGGGTGGTGGTACGAGCAGTACTTC
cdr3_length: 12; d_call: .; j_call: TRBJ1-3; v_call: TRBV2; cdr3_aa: CALGGGRNTIYF; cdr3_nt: TGTGCACTAGGAGGAGGTAGAAACACCATATATTTT
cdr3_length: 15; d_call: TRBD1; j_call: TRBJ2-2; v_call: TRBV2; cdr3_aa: CASSPTGLSTGELFF; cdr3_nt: TGTGCCAGCAGCCCGACAGGGCTGAGCACCGGGGAGCTGTTTTTT
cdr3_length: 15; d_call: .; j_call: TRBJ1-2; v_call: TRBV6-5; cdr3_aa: CASSYSAGRFYGYTF; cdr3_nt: TGTGCCAGCAGTTACTCGGCAGGGCGGTTTTATGGCTACACCTTC
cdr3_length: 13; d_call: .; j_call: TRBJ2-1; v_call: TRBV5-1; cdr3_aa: CASAMNLHNEQFF; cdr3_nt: TGCGCCAGTGCGATGAATTTACACAATGAGCAGTTCTTC
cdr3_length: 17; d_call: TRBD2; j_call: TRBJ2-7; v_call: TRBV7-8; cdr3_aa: CASSRGGTSGISYEQYF; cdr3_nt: TGTGCCAGCAGCCGCGGGGGGACTAGCGGGATCTCCTACGAGCAGTACTTC
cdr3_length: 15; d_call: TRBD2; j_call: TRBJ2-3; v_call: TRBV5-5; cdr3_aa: CASSLRGLAADTQYF; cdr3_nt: TGTGCCAGCAGCTTGAGGGGACTAGCCGCGGATACGCAGTATTTT
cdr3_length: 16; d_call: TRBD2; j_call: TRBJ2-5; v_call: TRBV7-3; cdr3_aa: CASSPQSGEGSETQYF; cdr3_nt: TGTGCCAGCAGCCCCCAATCGGGGGAGGGCTCAGAGACCCAGTACTTC
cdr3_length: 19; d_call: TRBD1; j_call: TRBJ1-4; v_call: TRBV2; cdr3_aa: CASSDTLDRGLSTNEKLFF; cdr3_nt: TGTGCCAGCAGTGACACATTGGACAGGGGGCTATCAACTAATGAAAAACTGTTTTTT
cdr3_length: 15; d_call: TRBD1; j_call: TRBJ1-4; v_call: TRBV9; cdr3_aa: CASSVRGDDNEKLFF; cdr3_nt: TGTGCCAGCAGCGTCAGGGGGGATGATAATGAAAAACTGTTTTTT
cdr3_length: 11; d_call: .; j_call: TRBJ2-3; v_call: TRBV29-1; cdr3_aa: CSVDPRDTQYF; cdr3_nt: TGCAGCGTTGATCCTCGGGATACGCAGTATTTT
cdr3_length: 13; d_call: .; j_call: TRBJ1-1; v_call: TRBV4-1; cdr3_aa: CASSQLRETEAFF; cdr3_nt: TGCGCCAGCAGCCAACTCAGGGAAACTGAAGCTTTCTTT
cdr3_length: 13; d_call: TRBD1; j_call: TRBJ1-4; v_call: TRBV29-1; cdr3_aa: CSVGTGLNEKLFF; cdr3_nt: TGCAGCGTCGGGACAGGGCTTAATGAAAAACTGTTTTTT
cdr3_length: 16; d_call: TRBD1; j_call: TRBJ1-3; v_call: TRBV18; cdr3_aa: CASSPSTGTGLNTIYF; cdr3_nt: TGTGCCAGCTCGCCTTCAACCGGGACAGGTTTAAACACCATATATTTT
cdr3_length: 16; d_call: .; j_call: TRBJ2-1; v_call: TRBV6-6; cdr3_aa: CASFYPGGGRRNEQFF; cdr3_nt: TGTGCCAGCTTTTACCCGGGTGGCGGTCGTCGCAATGAGCAGTTCTTC
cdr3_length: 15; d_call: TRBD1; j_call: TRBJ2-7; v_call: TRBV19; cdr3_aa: CASSPPGQATYEQYF; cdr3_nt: TGTGCCAGTAGCCCTCCTGGACAGGCAACCTACGAGCAGTACTTC
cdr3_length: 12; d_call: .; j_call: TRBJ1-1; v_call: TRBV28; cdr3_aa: CASSFQITEAFF; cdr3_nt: TGTGCCAGCAGTTTTCAGATCACTGAAGCTTTCTTT
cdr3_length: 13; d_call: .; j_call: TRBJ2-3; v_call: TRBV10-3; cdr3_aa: CAISAPGVDTQYF; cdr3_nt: TGTGCCATCAGTGCCCCAGGGGTCGATACGCAGTATTTT
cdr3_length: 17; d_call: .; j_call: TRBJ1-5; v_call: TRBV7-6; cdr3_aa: CASSLGVGLNSNQPQHF; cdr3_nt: TGTGCCAGCAGCTTAGGAGTCGGACTAAATAGCAATCAGCCCCAGCATTTT
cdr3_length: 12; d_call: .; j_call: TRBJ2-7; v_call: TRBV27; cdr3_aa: CASKQGPYEQYF; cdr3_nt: TGTGCCAGCAAGCAGGGTCCCTACGAGCAGTACTTC
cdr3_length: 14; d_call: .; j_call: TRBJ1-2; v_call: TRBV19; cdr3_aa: CASSTGGVSYGYTF; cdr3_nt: TGTGCCAGTAGCACGGGGGGGGTAAGCTATGGCTACACCTTC
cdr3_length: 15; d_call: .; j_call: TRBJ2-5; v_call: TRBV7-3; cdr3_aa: CASSQTGRGQETQYF; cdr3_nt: TGTGCCAGCAGCCAAACAGGCAGGGGTCAAGAGACCCAGTACTTC
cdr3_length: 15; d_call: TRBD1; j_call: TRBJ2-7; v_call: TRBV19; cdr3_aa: CASSTRDRGFYEQYF; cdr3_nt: TGTGCCAGTAGTACCCGGGACAGGGGTTTCTACGAGCAGTACTTC
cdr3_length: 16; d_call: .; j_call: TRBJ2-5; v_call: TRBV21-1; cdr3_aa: CASSRPDRGQGETQYF; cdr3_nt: TGTGCCAGCAGCAGGCCGGACAGGGGGCAGGGAGAGACCCAGTACTTC
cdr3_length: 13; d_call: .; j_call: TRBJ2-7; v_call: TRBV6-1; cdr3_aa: CASNRGGTYEQYF; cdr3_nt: TGTGCCAGCAACAGGGGGGGGACCTACGAGCAGTACTTC
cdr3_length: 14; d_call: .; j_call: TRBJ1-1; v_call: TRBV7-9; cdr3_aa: CASSAPPRNTEAFF; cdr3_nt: TGTGCCAGCAGCGCGCCACCCCGGAACACTGAAGCTTTCTTT
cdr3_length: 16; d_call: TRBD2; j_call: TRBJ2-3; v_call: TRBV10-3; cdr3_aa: CAISESWTSGSDTQYF; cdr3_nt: TGTGCCATCAGTGAGTCCTGGACTAGCGGGAGCGATACGCAGTATTTT
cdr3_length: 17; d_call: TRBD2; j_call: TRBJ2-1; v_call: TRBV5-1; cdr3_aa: CASSPTSGRISYNEQFF; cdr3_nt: TGCGCCAGCAGCCCCACTAGCGGGAGGATCTCCTACAATGAGCAGTTCTTC
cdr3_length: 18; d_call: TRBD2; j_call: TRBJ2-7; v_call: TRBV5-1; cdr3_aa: CASSGGLAGGPVSYEQYF; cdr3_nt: TGCGCCAGCAGCGGGGGACTAGCGGGAGGGCCGGTCTCCTACGAGCAGTACTTC
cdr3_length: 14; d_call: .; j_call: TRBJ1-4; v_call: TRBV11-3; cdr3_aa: CASSLYYQNEKLFF; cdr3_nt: TGTGCCAGCAGCTTGTACTACCAAAATGAAAAACTGTTTTTT
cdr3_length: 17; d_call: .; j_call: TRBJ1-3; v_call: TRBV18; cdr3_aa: CASSPRGNLGSGNTIYF; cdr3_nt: TGTGCCAGCTCACCAAGGGGGAACTTAGGCTCTGGAAACACCATATATTTT
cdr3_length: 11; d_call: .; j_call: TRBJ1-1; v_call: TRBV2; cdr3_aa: CASSPVTEAFF; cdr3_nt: TGTGCCAGCAGTCCGGTAACTGAAGCTTTCTTT
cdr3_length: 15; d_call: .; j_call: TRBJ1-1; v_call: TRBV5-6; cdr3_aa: CASSSIFREWTEAFF; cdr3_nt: TGTGCCAGCAGCTCCATCTTCAGGGAATGGACTGAAGCTTTCTTT
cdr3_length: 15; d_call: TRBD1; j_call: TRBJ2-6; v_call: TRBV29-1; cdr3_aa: CSVGDRASGANVLTF; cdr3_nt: TGCAGCGTTGGGGACAGGGCATCTGGGGCCAACGTCCTGACTTTC
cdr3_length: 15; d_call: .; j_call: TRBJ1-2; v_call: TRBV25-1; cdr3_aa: CASSETEQRIYGYTF; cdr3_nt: TGTGCCAGCAGTGAAACAGAACAAAGGATCTATGGCTACACCTTC
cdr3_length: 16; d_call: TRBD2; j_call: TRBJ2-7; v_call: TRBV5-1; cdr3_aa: CASSRLSSGRAHEQYF; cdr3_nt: TGCGCCAGCAGCCGGCTCTCTAGCGGGAGGGCCCACGAGCAGTACTTC
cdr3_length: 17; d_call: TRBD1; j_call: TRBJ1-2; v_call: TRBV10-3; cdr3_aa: CAISDSSRDRENYGYTF; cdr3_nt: TGTGCCATCAGTGACTCTTCCCGGGACAGGGAAAACTATGGCTACACCTTC
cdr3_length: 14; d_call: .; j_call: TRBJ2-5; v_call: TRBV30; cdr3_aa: CAWSGTGGTRTQYF; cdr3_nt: TGTGCCTGGAGTGGGACTGGAGGGACCCGGACTCAGTACTTC
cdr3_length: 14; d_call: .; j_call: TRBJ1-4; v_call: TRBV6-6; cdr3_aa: CASRDSPTNEKLFF; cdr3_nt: TGTGCCAGCAGGGACAGCCCAACTAATGAAAAACTGTTTTTT
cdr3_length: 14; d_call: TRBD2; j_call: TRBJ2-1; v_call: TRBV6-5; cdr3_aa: CASSSTSGYNEQFF; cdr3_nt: TGTGCCAGCAGTTCGACTAGCGGGTACAATGAGCAGTTCTTC
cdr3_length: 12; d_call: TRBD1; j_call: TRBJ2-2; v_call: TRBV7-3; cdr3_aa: CASSRDSRELFF; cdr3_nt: TGTGCCAGCAGCCGGGACAGCCGGGAGCTGTTTTTT
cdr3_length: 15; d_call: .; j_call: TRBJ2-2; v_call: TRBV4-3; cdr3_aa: CASSRAWAGDGELFF; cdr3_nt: TGCGCCAGCAGCCGCGCATGGGCCGGTGACGGGGAGCTGTTTTTT
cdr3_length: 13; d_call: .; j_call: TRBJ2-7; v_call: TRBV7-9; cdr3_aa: CASSPVHEGEQYF; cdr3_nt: TGTGCCAGCAGCCCCGTTCATGAGGGCGAGCAGTACTTC
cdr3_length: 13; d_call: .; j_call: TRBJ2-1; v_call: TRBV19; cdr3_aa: CASSNRGYNEQFF; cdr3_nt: TGTGCCAGTAGTAACCGGGGCTACAATGAGCAGTTCTTC
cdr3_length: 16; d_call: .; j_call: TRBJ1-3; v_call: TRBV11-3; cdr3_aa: CASSLDLRRPGNTIYF; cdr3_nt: TGTGCCAGCAGCTTAGACCTCAGGCGACCTGGAAACACCATATATTTT
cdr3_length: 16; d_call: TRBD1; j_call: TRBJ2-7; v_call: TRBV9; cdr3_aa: CASSEFRTGDVYEQYF; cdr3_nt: TGTGCCAGCAGCGAGTTCAGGACAGGGGACGTCTACGAGCAGTACTTC
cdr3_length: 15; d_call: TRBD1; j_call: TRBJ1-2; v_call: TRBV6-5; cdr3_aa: CASSLLQRGRGGYTF; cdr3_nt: TGTGCCAGCAGTCTCCTCCAGAGGGGGCGGGGAGGCTACACCTTC
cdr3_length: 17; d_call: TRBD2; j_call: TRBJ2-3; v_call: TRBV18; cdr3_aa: CASSPPNRGVRTDTQYF; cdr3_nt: TGTGCCAGCTCACCACCAAATCGGGGGGTCAGGACAGATACGCAGTATTTT
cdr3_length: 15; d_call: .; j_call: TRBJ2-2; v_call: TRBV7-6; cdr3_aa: CASSLKGQNTGELFF; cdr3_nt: TGTGCCAGCAGCTTAAAGGGGCAGAACACCGGGGAGCTGTTTTTT
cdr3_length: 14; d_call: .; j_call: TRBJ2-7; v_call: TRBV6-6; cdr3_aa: CASTPGLSSYEQYF; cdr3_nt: TGTGCCAGCACCCCGGGACTGAGCTCCTACGAGCAGTACTTC
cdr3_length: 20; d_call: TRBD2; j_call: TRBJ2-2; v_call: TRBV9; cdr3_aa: CASSVKIGGLAGGNTGELFF; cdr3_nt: TGTGCCAGCAGCGTAAAAATTGGAGGGCTAGCGGGAGGGAACACCGGGGAGCTGTTTTTT
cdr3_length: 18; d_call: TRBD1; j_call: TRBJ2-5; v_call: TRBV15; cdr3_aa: CATSRDIWGQGAGETQYF; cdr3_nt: TGTGCCACCAGCAGAGATATTTGGGGACAGGGGGCCGGAGAGACCCAGTACTTC
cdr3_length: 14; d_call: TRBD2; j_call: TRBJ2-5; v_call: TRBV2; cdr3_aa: CASSVRGDQETQYF; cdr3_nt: TGTGCCAGCAGTGTCCGGGGGGACCAAGAGACCCAGTACTTC